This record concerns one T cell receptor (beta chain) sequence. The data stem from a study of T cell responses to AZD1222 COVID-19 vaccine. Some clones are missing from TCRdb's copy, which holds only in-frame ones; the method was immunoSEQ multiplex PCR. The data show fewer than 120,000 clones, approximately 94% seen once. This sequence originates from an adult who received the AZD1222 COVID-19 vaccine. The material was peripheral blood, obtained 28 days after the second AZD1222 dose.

The DNA of the CDR3 is TGCGCCAGCAGCCTCACCGGGACAGGGGGACAGCCCCAGCATTTT. Amino acids: CASSLTGTGGQPQHF. V and J are TRBV5-1 and TRBJ1-5, with 11 bases that match TRBD1. The CDR3 covers 15 residues. Germline loops: CDR1 SGHRS, CDR2 YFSETQ. J was trimmed by 7 bases and V by 4 bases; bases with no gene match: 7.